Below, one TCR beta chain is given with its context. Its antigen is currently unknown. The sample belongs to a study of blood T cells in healthy people across ages. Overall study findings and caveats: Age advanced and TCR beta diversity per million T cells fell, roughly linearly.

A second PCR of 7 to 11 cycles used a sample-barcoded 5' primer and a J-beta primer mix. TCRdb re-analysed the 5' RACE reads in MiXCR, keeping a single row per CDR3 protein. The sample has over 550,000 distinct CDR3 sequences; about 28% are singletons. The CDR3 runs to 15 residues. In germline, CDR1 is GTSNPN, CDR2 SVGIG (reference sequence). After removal of 7 bases from V and 3 bases from J, the junction contained 10 bases not matched to a gene. Specimen: blood. The source is a woman of 80 years or more in good health. The V and J genes are TRBV30 and TRBJ2-1; TRBD1 matches 9 bases. DNA of the CDR3: TGTGCCTTACTCCGGGACAGGGCTGACTACAATGAGCAGTTCTTC. This sequence encodes CALLRDRADYNEQFF.